This T cell receptor (beta chain) was captured in a study of T cell responses to AZD1222 COVID-19 vaccine listed by TCRdb under 2021. With regard to the full study: AZD1222 recipients whose second dose came at about 4 weeks and those whose second dose came at about 12 weeks were combined into one group, since spike-specific TCR depth and breadth did not differ between the two schedules. A total of 233 trial participants underwent TCR sequencing, of whom about 200 received two doses of AZD1222 and about 25 received two doses of the MenACWY control vaccine. Trial participants were enrolled into age subgroups of 18-55, 56-69 and 70-plus years, which contained approximately 150, 30 and 60 TCR-sequenced participants, respectively. Here is what the overall study found, with its caveats: The 56-69-year group was small, and its depth increase did not reach significance, likely because of low power. Spike-specific TCR breadth and depth rose significantly after two AZD1222 doses compared with day 0 and with MenACWY recipients. Only five or six AZD1222 recipients were SARS-CoV-2 seropositive at baseline, limiting conclusions about previously exposed vaccinees. Participants were mostly white British, with more females than males. The authors suggested clonal diversity may have been underestimated. Because no day 14 peak-response samples were available, repertoires were characterized only after the peak T cell response. CD4 TCRs associated with the vaccine covered the entire spike protein, and the dominant responses were in regions 160-218 and 743-854. Reportedly, almost half of the unique spike-specific TCRs recognized epitopes lying outside the regions that are mutated in the B.1.351 and B.1.1.7 variants.

The time point label for this specimen denotes: baseline before first vaccination. Samples from vaccinated people were obtained from the UK trials COV001 and COV002, which included a single-blind randomized controlled phase 2/3 trial of AZD1222 (ChAdOx1 nCoV-19) in healthy adults. For TCRbeta chain sequencing, PBMC samples from trial participants were taken at day 0 and at day 28 after the second dose. As to this clone: Its recognized antigen is unknown. One base away there is no much larger clone; base qualities are not given.

The CDR3 regions of human TCRbeta chains were analyzed by immunosequencing. For the original study's pipeline: Repertoire TCRs were checked for matches against a reference library of SARS-CoV-2-specific TCRs that had been generated using the MIRA antigen-specificity platform. Breadth meant the fraction of unique TCRs that were SARS-CoV-2-associated, whereas depth meant the fraction of total T cells that were SARS-CoV-2-associated. Each spike-specific TCR was assigned to its reactive spike region and to a CD4 or CD8 class using the MIRA data. Log10-transformed breadth and depth values were compared by one-way ANOVA with Sidak's multiple comparisons tests. TCRdb stores this immuneACCESS table with in-frame sequences only. Part of the clones is absent; in the studies checked, under half of the shortfall reflects unresolved V genes, and no reason is known for the rest. Clonal size and the V and J genes are those of that table, whereas D and trimming came from the DNA. The sample table records about 95,000 clones; approximately 88% of these occur just once. The leading ten clones occupy about 3.9% of the sample.

The receptor was derived from an adult in good health. The source material was peripheral blood, sampled on day 0 of AZD1222 vaccination.

The CDR3 loop reads CASGLVLQGNTEAFF. The base sequence is TGTGCTAGTGGTTTGGTACTTCAGGGGAACACTGAAGCTTTCTTT. The chain links TRBV12-5 with TRBJ1-1; the D segment could be TRBD1, given 5 matching bases. V loses 0 bases of germline sequence and J loses 1 base, and the interval between the two ends is 9 bases. CDR1 and CDR2 were assigned from the germline V gene as LGHNT and FRNRAP. Reading from cysteine to phenylalanine, the CDR3 counts 15 amino acids. Only CDR3 DNA remains: 45 bases, in frame from the first base.